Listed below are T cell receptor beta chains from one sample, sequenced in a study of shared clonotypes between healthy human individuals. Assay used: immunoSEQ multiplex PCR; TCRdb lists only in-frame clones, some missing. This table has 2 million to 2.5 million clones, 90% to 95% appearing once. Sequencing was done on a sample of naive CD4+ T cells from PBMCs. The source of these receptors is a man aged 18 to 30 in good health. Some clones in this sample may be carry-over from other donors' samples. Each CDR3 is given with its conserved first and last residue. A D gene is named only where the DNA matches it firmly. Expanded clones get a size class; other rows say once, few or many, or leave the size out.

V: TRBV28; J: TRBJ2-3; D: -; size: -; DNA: TGTGCCAGCAGTTTAGAGGCAGATACGCAGTATTTT; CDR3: CASSLEADTQYF
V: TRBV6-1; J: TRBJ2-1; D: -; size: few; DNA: TGTGCCAGCAGTAACAGTTACAATGAGCAGTTCTTC; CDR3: CASSNSYNEQFF
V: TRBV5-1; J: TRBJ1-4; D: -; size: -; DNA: TGCGCCAGCAGCCCCGGGGGAGCAACTAATGAAAAACTGTTTTTT; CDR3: CASSPGGATNEKLFF
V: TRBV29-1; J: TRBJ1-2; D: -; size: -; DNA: TGCAGCGCCGGGAGAGAGACTAACTATGGCTACACCTTC; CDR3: CSAGRETNYGYTF
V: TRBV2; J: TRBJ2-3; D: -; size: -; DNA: TGTGCCAGCAGTTCCTGGGGGCTCTTAGCCACAGATACGCAGTATTTT; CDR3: CASSSWGLLATDTQYF
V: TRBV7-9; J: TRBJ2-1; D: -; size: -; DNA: TGTGCCAGCAGGAAGTTCCTCGGCGGCCCCATGTACAATGAGCAGTTCTTC; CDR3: CASRKFLGGPMYNEQFF
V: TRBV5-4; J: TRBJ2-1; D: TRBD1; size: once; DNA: TGTGCCAGCAGGACTGGACAGGGTGCCTACAATGAGCAGTTCTTC; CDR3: CASRTGQGAYNEQFF
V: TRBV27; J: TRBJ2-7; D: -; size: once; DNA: TGTGCCAGCAGTCATAAGGGGTCCTACGAGCAGTACTTC; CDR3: CASSHKGSYEQYF
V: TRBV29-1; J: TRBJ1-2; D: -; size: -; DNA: TGCAGCGTTGACACCGCTAACTATGGCTACACCTTC; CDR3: CSVDTANYGYTF
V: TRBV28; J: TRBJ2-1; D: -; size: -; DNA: TGTGCCAGCACGATCCGGGGCAAGCGCCTCTACAATGAGCAGTTCTTC; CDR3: CASTIRGKRLYNEQFF